Only a few counts were recorded for the clone carrying this T cell receptor (beta chain). Sample collection date corresponds to first hyperthyroidism diagnosis, prior to any ophthalmopathy symptoms. Researchers amplified the TCR beta CDR3 regions from RNA transcripts. The HTBI set primed first-round TCR CDR3 RT-PCR. MiXCR was run by TCRdb on the multiplex PCR reads, yielding one entry per CDR3 protein. This table has about 720,000 distinct CDR3 sequences, around 20% appearing once. This entry belongs to a study of T cells in Graves' hyperthyroidism and ophthalmopathy. The receptor was derived from a woman aged 45-65 years with Graves' hyperthyroidism that later progressed to Graves' ophthalmopathy. The sequenced sample consisted of blood.

The CDR3 here is CASSLFDGGSTGELFF. The CDR3 nucleotides are TGTGCCAGCAGTTTATTTGACGGGGGTAGTACCGGGGAGCTGTTTTTT. V and J are TRBV27 and TRBJ2-2, with TRBD2 as a possible D gene (6 bases). The V gene's germline CDR1 is MNHEY and CDR2 SMNVEV (reference sequence). Deletions cut 1 base from V and 5 bases from J, with 14 bases between. The CDR3 contains 16 residues.